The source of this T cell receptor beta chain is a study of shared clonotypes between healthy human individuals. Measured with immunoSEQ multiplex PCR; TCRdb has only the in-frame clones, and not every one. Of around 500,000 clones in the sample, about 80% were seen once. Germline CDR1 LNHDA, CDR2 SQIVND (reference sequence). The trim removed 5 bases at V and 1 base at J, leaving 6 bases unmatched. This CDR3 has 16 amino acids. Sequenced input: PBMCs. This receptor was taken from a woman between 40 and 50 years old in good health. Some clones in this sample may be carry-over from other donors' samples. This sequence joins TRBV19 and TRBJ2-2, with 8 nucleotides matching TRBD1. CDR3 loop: CASSPTGGMNTGELFF. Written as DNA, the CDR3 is TGTGCCAGTAGTCCCACAGGGGGGATGAACACCGGGGAGCTGTTTTTT.